The rows below give T cell receptor beta chains drawn from one sample of a study of response to subunit inactivated influenza vaccine. MiXCR, applied by TCRdb to the RT-PCR reads, yields one record per CDR3 protein. The table lists about 540,000 distinct CDR3 sequences, roughly 25% of them singletons. The same data also went into a second study, on T cells expressing NK-cell markers.

Sequenced here: CD4+ T cells sorted from PBMCs, sampled roughly 12 days after vaccination. The source is a man between 50 and 59 years old who received an inactivated influenza vaccine. Each CDR3 is given with its conserved first and last residue. The D gene is left open where the match is weak. The size of a clone is reported for some rows only, either as once, few or many, or as a class for expanded clones.

cdr3_nt	cdr3_aa	clone_size	cdr3_length	d_call	j_call	v_call
TGTGCCAGCAGTTCACTCCAACGGGGAGATACGCAGTATTTT	CASSSLQRGDTQYF	NA	14	NA	TRBJ2-3	TRBV12-3/TRBV12-4
TGTGCCAGCAGCCCCACTAGCGGGGGAGTAGGAGAGACCCAGTACTTC	CASSPTSGGVGETQYF	NA	16	TRBD2	TRBJ2-5	TRBV11-2
TGCGCCAGCAGCTTGGTCGGGGGGTCGAATGAAAAACTGTTTTTT	CASSLVGGSNEKLFF	NA	15	NA	TRBJ1-4	TRBV5-1
TGCGCCAGCAGCTTTGAAGCAGCAAATTCACCCCTCCACTTT	CASSFEAANSPLHF	many	14	NA	TRBJ1-6	TRBV5-1
TGTGCCAGCAGCTTGGTAGCGGGAGGGCCCGATGAGCAGTTCTTC	CASSLVAGGPDEQFF	NA	15	TRBD2	TRBJ2-1	TRBV7-9
TGTGCCAGCAGCCAAATGTCCTCCCTCCGCGAGCAGTACTTC	CASSQMSSLREQYF	NA	14	NA	TRBJ2-7	TRBV14
TGTGCCAGCAGTTACTCCGCGGGGAGCACAGATACGCAGTATTTT	CASSYSAGSTDTQYF	NA	15	NA	TRBJ2-3	TRBV6-2/TRBV6-3
TGCGCCAGCAGCACCTCTAGCGGGAGGGCCTTAGATACGCAGTATTTT	CASSTSSGRALDTQYF	NA	16	TRBD2	TRBJ2-3	TRBV5-1
TGTGCCAGCTCAGGGCCAGGGGATACGCAGTATTTT	CASSGPGDTQYF	few	12	NA	TRBJ2-3	TRBV18
TGTGCCAGCAGTTACGTACTAGGATTGGTCGAGCAGTACTTC	CASSYVLGLVEQYF	NA	14	NA	TRBJ2-7	TRBV6-5
TGTGCCAGCAGCACCCTCAGACTAGCGGGATTGCAGACCCAGTACTTC	CASSTLRLAGLQTQYF	NA	16	TRBD2	TRBJ2-5	TRBV6-2/TRBV6-3
TGCAGCGTATCCCAGGGGAGATACTATGGCTACACCTTC	CSVSQGRYYGYTF	few	13	NA	TRBJ1-2	TRBV29-1
TGCGCCAGCAGCTTGAACTTGGGGGGAGAGACCCAGTACTTC	CASSLNLGGETQYF	NA	14	NA	TRBJ2-5	TRBV5-1
TGCAGTGCTCCCGATTTTAGCGGGGGGGCCGGCAATGAGCAGTTCTTC	CSAPDFSGGAGNEQFF	many	16	TRBD2	TRBJ2-1	TRBV20-1
TGTGCCAGCAGCTTACGCCCGGGCGGGGACGGCTACACCTTC	CASSLRPGGDGYTF	NA	14	NA	TRBJ1-2	TRBV6-5
TGCGCCAGCAGCTTTGGAAGCGGTAGGGACCTACTGAACACTGAAGCTTTCTTT	CASSFGSGRDLLNTEAFF	NA	18	NA	TRBJ1-1	TRBV5-1
TGTGCCAGCAGCCTGGCCAGGAGGGCCACAGATACGCAGTATTTT	CASSLARRATDTQYF	few	15	NA	TRBJ2-3	TRBV11-1
TGTGCCAGCAGCCCCGTGGGACAGGGGGCGAGTGGCTACACCTTC	CASSPVGQGASGYTF	NA	15	TRBD1	TRBJ1-2	TRBV28
TGTGCCATCAAACCGGGACAGTCCCGTCGAGTCTGTCAGCCCCAGCATTTT	CAIKPGQSRRVCQPQHF	many	17	TRBD1	TRBJ1-5	TRBV5-5
TGCGCCAGCAGCTCCAGGGGACAGGGGAACACTGAAGCTTTCTTT	CASSSRGQGNTEAFF	few	15	TRBD1	TRBJ1-1	TRBV5-1
TGTGCCAGTAGCACAGAGCGGCGTCGGGCGGGAGGCTACAATGAGCAGTTCTTC	CASSTERRRAGGYNEQFF	NA	18	TRBD2	TRBJ2-1	TRBV19
TGTGCCAGCAGCCAAGATGGGGACAGGATAACTAGGGAGCAGTACTTC	CASSQDGDRITREQYF	NA	16	TRBD1	TRBJ2-7	TRBV4-2
TGTGCCTTCCGGGACGTTCGATCTGGGGCCAACGTCCTGACTTTC	CAFRDVRSGANVLTF	NA	15	NA	TRBJ2-6	TRBV19
TGCAGTGCCAGAACAGGGGATCAGCCCCAGCATTTT	CSARTGDQPQHF	many	12	TRBD1	TRBJ1-5	TRBV20-1
TGTGCCAGCAGCCAAGGGGACAGAGACACTGAAGCTTTCTTT	CASSQGDRDTEAFF	NA	14	TRBD1	TRBJ1-1	TRBV4-2
TGTGCCAGCAGCATGCGGACAGTCGAGGAAAAACTGTTTTTT	CASSMRTVEEKLFF	NA	14	NA	TRBJ1-4	TRBV5-5
TGTGCCAGCAGTTCCCATCTCCTAGCGGGTGGCTACACCTTC	CASSSHLLAGGYTF	NA	14	NA	TRBJ1-2	TRBV28
TGTGCCAGCGGGGAGACTAGCTCCTACAATGAGCAGTTCTTC	CASGETSSYNEQFF	NA	14	NA	TRBJ2-1	TRBV28
TGTGCCAGCAGCTCTTCTGGCGGGGCGAAGCAGTACTTC	CASSSSGGAKQYF	few	13	NA	TRBJ2-7	TRBV5-6
TGCGCCAGCACCCCGCGGGTGGGCGGCACCGGGGAGCTGATTTTT	CASTPRVGGTGELIF	NA	15	NA	TRBJ2-2	TRBV5-1
TGTGCCAGCAGCTTAAATACTGGAGGCTCACCCCTCCACTTT	CASSLNTGGSPLHF	NA	14	NA	TRBJ1-6	TRBV7-2
TGTGCCAGCAGCTACAGGGTCTCTGGGGCCAACGTCCTGACTTTC	CASSYRVSGANVLTF	NA	15	NA	TRBJ2-6	TRBV7-9
TGTGCCAGCAGCCAAGATGGACAAGCTGGTGGCTACACCTTC	CASSQDGQAGGYTF	NA	14	NA	TRBJ1-2	TRBV3-1
TGTGCCAGCAGCTTAGATTTTGTACGCGGAAATGAGCAGTTCTTC	CASSLDFVRGNEQFF	NA	15	NA	TRBJ2-1	TRBV11-2
TGTGCCAGCAGCTTAGAAGGGGTAGGCACTGAAGCTTTCTTT	CASSLEGVGTEAFF	medium-sized	14	NA	TRBJ1-1	TRBV11-2
TGCAGTGCTAGACCCCTGGACCAATTTAACTATGGCTACACCTTC	CSARPLDQFNYGYTF	NA	15	NA	TRBJ1-2	TRBV20-1
TGTGCCAGCAGGGGGATTTCGGGGGAGACCCAGTACTTC	CASRGISGETQYF	once	13	NA	TRBJ2-5	TRBV6-2/TRBV6-3
TGTGCCAGCAGGGGCTCCATGAACACTGAAGCTTTCTTT	CASRGSMNTEAFF	few	13	NA	TRBJ1-1	TRBV6-1
TGCAGCGGAACTCTAGCGGGAGGGCCGGCCGGTGAGCAGTTCTTC	CSGTLAGGPAGEQFF	few	15	TRBD2	TRBJ2-1	TRBV29-1
TGTGCCAGCAGCCCCGGACCTAACAGAGCCCTCCACTTT	CASSPGPNRALHF	NA	13	NA	TRBJ1-6	TRBV7-6
TGCAGTGCTAAAGGAACCACGAATGAGCAGTTCTTC	CSAKGTTNEQFF	few	12	NA	TRBJ2-1	TRBV20-1
TGTGCCAGCAGCGTAGGACAGGGACGACAAGAGACCCAGTACTTC	CASSVGQGRQETQYF	few	15	TRBD1	TRBJ2-5	TRBV9
TGCAGCGTAAGGACGGAATACTACGAGCAGTACTTC	CSVRTEYYEQYF	few	12	NA	TRBJ2-7	TRBV29-1
TGTGCCAGCAGTCGGGAGAACAATAACTATGGCTACACCTTC	CASSRENNNYGYTF	NA	14	NA	TRBJ1-2	TRBV6-1
TGTGCCGTAGGGAGGATCTCAGAGACCCAGTACTTC	CAVGRISETQYF	few	12	NA	TRBJ2-5	TRBV3-1
TGTGCCAGCAGTGAGTCGGGACTGACCAACAATGAGCAGTTCTTC	CASSESGLTNNEQFF	NA	15	NA	TRBJ2-1	TRBV25-1
TGCAGTGCTAGGCTCCGGACAGGGGTCTACAATGAGCAGTTCTTC	CSARLRTGVYNEQFF	NA	15	TRBD1	TRBJ2-1	TRBV20-1
TGTGCCAGCAGCCAACAACAGGGGAACACTGAAGCTTTCTTT	CASSQQQGNTEAFF	many	14	NA	TRBJ1-1	TRBV3-1
TGTGCCAGCACGACAGGCCAAACCCAGCCCCAGCATTTT	CASTTGQTQPQHF	NA	13	NA	TRBJ1-5	TRBV6-2/TRBV6-3
TGTGCCAGCAGCGCCCAAAGCGGGGGGGCTGGGGCCAACGTCCTGACTTTC	CASSAQSGGAGANVLTF	NA	17	TRBD2	TRBJ2-6	TRBV9
TGTGCCAGCAGCCAAGTACTTGCCGAAAAACTGTTTTTT	CASSQVLAEKLFF	many	13	NA	TRBJ1-4	TRBV3-1
TGTGCCAGCAGTTCCGGGACAGGGGTTCAGACCCAGTACTTC	CASSSGTGVQTQYF	few	14	TRBD1	TRBJ2-5	TRBV7-2
TGTGCCAGCAACCGACAGGGCACATGGGGAGGCTACACCTTC	CASNRQGTWGGYTF	NA	14	TRBD1	TRBJ1-2	TRBV18
TGCAGTGCTAGATCAGGGGGGGGTGGAAACACCATATATTTT	CSARSGGGGNTIYF	NA	14	TRBD1	TRBJ1-3	TRBV20-1